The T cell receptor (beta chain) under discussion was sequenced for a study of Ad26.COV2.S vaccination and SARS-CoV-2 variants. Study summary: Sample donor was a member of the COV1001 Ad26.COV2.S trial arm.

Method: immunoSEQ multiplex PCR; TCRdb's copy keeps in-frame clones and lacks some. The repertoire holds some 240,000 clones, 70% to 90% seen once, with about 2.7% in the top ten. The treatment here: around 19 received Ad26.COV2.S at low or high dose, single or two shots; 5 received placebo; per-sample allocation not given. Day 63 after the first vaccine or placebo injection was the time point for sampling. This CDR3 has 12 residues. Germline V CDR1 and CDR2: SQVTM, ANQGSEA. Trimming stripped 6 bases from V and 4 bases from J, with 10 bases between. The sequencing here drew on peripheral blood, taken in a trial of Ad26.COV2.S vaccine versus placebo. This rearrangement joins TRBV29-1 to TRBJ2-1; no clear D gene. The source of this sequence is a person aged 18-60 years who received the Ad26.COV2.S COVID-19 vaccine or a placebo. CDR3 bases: TGCAGCGTGGTCTGGGTATACAATGAGCAGTTCTTC. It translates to CSVVWVYNEQFF.